This T cell receptor (beta chain) was identified during a study of shared clonotypes between healthy human individuals. This CDR3 has 15 amino acids. Losses at the gene ends were 5 bases for V and 3 bases for J; bases not matched to a gene: 7. Germline loops: CDR1 SGHRS, CDR2 YFSETQ. Libraries were prepared by immunoSEQ multiplex PCR; TCRdb keeps only in-frame clonotypes and omits some of them. The sample has around 700,000 clones; about 78% are singletons. The TCR originated in a young woman in good health. The specimen sequenced was memory CD4+ T cells sorted from blood. Subset reported: CD45RA-negative fraction. The V call is TRBV5-1, the J call TRBJ2-7, with 11 bases fitting TRBD2. CDR3 nucleotides: TGCGCCAGCAGGGCCGCTAGCGGGAGGCTCTACGAGCAGTACTTC. It codes for CASRAASGRLYEQYF.